The 15 T cell receptor beta chains reported below all come from one sample, sequenced in a study of CD8+ T cells in alopecia areata. Investigators isolated RNA and reverse transcribed it into cDNA to act as the sequencing template. Clones were sequenced by immunoSEQ multiplex PCR, and TCRdb holds only the in-frame ones, with some missing. Observed in the sample are some 110,000 clones, none of them singletons. The sample consisted of lesional skin. These TCRs come from a C3H/HeJ mouse with alopecia areata. For the strain, the MHC haplotype given is H2-k.

This clone was counted a few times. At residue 11, the translated DNA and the protein in TCRdb do not agree; the protein given here is derived from the DNA. The germline and genes are mouse ones. Read coverage stops 3 residues before the CDR3 terminus; the germline J gene supplies the remainder. The chain carries TRBV1 and TRBJ1-6, with TRBD1 matching 9 bases. TRBJ1-6 is marked as an open reading frame, function uncertain. CDR1 is NSQYPW and CDR2 is LRSPGD in the germline V gene (reference sequence). V trimming: 5 bases; J trimming: 7 bases; junction bases outside the gene matches: 3. The CDR3 runs to 14 residues. This CDR3 is CTCSTGGGNSPLYF. The part of the CDR3 DNA that was read is TGCACCTGCAGTACAGGGGGCGGAAATTCGCCC.

This clone was counted only a few times. Gene names refer to mouse genes. The CDR3 is cut off 4 residues early in the read; its end comes from the germline J gene. This chain links TRBV17 with TRBJ2-4; TRBD2 matches 7 bases. This CDR3 spans 15 amino acids. With 1 base clipped from V and 0 bases from J, the junction kept 1 base outside the gene matches. CDR1 MNHDT and CDR2 YYDKIL come from the germline V gene. CDR3 residues: CASSRGGGSQNTLYF. The sequenced part of the CDR3 DNA is TGTGCTAGCAGTAGAGGGGGGGGGAGTCAAAAC.

A word on this clone: The gene names here belong to mouse. The sequence runs out 4 residues before the end of the CDR3; the remainder is reconstructed from the germline J gene. This rearrangement joins TRBV1 to TRBJ2-3, with TRBD2 identical over 8 bases. The germline gives CDR1 NSQYPW, CDR2 LRSPGD (reference sequence). The CDR3 runs 16 residues. V lost 4 bases to trimming and J lost 0 bases; unmatched junction nucleotides: 6. The sequenced part of the CDR3 DNA is TGCACCTGCAGTGTTTTACTGGGGGCTAGTGCAGAA. Its protein product is CTCSVLLGASAE. The entire CDR3 protein reads CTCSVLLGASAETLYF.

For this clone: The genes are named according to mouse. The CDR3 end falls 4 residues outside the read, so it is completed with the germline J gene. The J gene is TRBJ2-5, the V gene TRBV1; 12 positions match TRBD2. J was trimmed by 1 base and V by 2 bases; bases with no gene match: 4. The CDR3 contains 17 residues. Per the germline V gene, CDR1 is NSQYPW and CDR2 is LRSPGD (reference sequence). The DNA read from the CDR3 is TGCACCTGCAGTGCACGACTGGGGGGGCCGGACCAAGAC. Translating gives CTCSARLGGPDQD. In full, the CDR3 is CTCSARLGGPDQDTQYF.

This clone turned up a few times. Gene names are mouse gene names. Read sequence stops 4 residues before the CDR3 end, and the germline J gene provides the missing end. The chain links TRBV13-2 to TRBJ2-3; D might be TRBD1 (6 bases). Germline loops: CDR1 NNHNN, CDR2 SYGAGS (reference sequence). The ends were cut back, 0 bases at V and 0 bases at J, with 11 bases in the middle. The CDR3 is 16 residues long. The DNA read from the CDR3 is TGTGCCAGCGGTGATGCGCAGGGGCAGAGTGCAGAA. Protein product: CASGDAQGQSAE. The full-length CDR3 reads as CASGDAQGQSAETLYF.

With regard to this clone: Gene names are mouse gene names. Read sequence stops 4 residues before the CDR3 end, and the germline J gene provides the missing end. The chain recombines TRBV19 with TRBJ2-3; D gene ambiguous. Germline lookup yields CDR1 FNHDT and CDR2 SITEND (reference sequence). The V gene lost 2 bases and the J gene lost 0 bases, with 10 bases spanning the gap. The CDR3 contains 15 residues. CDR3 amino acids: CASSIGWVSAETLYF. The part of the CDR3 DNA that was read is TGTGCCAGCAGTATTGGATGGGTTAGTGCAGAA.

This clone was found a few times. The genes and germline here are from mouse. The read is 4 residues too short to cover the CDR3 end, so that end is filled in from the germline J gene. The rearrangement links TRBV1 to TRBJ1-1, with TRBD1 matching over 9 bases. Germline V gene sequence: CDR1 NSQYPW, CDR2 LRSPGD (reference sequence). J was trimmed by 3 bases and V by 5 bases; bases with no gene match: 7. This CDR3 comprises 15 residues. The DNA read from the CDR3 is TGCACCTGCAGTCCCTGGACAGGGGCGGACACA. Its protein product is CTCSPWTGADT. The entire CDR3 reads CTCSPWTGADTEVFF.

This clone was counted a few times. Genes and germline are mouse. The CDR3 goes on 4 residues after the read ends, and that part is filled in from the germline J gene. V is TRBV19 and J is TRBJ2-1; TRBD1 matches 9 bases. Germline loops: CDR1 FNHDT, CDR2 SITEND (reference sequence). CDR3 size: 15 residues. V trimming: 2 bases; J trimming: 4 bases; junction bases outside the gene matches: 4. CDR3 loop: CASSIGTGLYAEQFF. Partial CDR3 DNA: TGTGCCAGCAGTATTGGGACAGGGTTGTATGCT.

For this clone: Gene names are mouse gene names. The read stops 4 residues short of the end of the CDR3; the missing end is completed from the germline J gene. The chain uses TRBV13-3 and TRBJ2-4, with 12 positions matching TRBD2. The CDR3 totals 15 residues. Trimming removed 5 bases from V and 2 bases from J; junction bases left unmatched: 3. CDR1 and CDR2 (germline): NNHDY, SYVADS. CDR3 DNA, as far as it was read: TGTGCCAGCAGGGGACTGGGGGGTCATCAAAAC. Its translation is CASRGLGGHQN. The complete CDR3 sequence is CASRGLGGHQNTLYF.

This clone was counted only a few times. Mouse gene names and germline throughout. The CDR3 bases that were read are TGTGCCAGCAGGCAGGGAGAGCCTAACTATGCT. Translation gives CASRQGEPNYA. The entire CDR3 protein reads CASRQGEPNYAEQFF. The chain combines TRBV13-1 with TRBJ2-1; perhaps TRBD1 as D (5 bases). Read coverage stops 4 residues before the CDR3 terminus; the germline J gene supplies the remainder. The V gene lost 5 bases and the J gene lost 0 bases, with 12 bases spanning the gap. Germline assignment: CDR1 NSHNY and CDR2 SYGAGN. CDR3 length: 15 residues.

This clone was detected only a few times. Here the gene names and germline are mouse. The CDR3 end is not reached by the read, which stops 4 residues before it; the germline J gene fills it in. The V gene is TRBV13-3, the J gene TRBJ1-4; TRBD1 agrees at 9 bases. Germline assignment: CDR1 NNHDY and CDR2 SYVADS. The CDR3 is 15 amino acids. The ends lost 5 bases at V and 6 bases at J; junction bases unmatched: 8. Incomplete CDR3 DNA: TGTGCCAGCAGCTCGGGACAGGGCAGGGACGAA. It codes for CASSSGQGRDE. The complete CDR3 reads CASSSGQGRDERLFF.

Worth noting for this clone: Germline and genes here are mouse. Read sequence stops 4 residues before the CDR3 end, and the germline J gene provides the missing end. The V gene is TRBV1, the J gene TRBJ2-7; D unresolved. CDR3 length equals 17 residues. Trimming left V 0 bases short and J 0 bases short, with 15 bases between. Germline V CDR1 and CDR2: NSQYPW, LRSPGD (reference sequence). The CDR3 loop reads CTCSADLWQRSSYEQYF. The DNA read from the CDR3 is TGCACCTGCAGTGCAGATCTCTGGCAGAGGAGCTCCTAT.

Note on this clone: Gene names are mouse gene names. Coverage ceases 4 residues before the CDR3 finishes, and the germline J gene fills in the end. The rearrangement links TRBV19 to TRBJ1-1; weak D call: TRBD1 (6 bases). This CDR3 is 13 amino acids long. Germline CDR1 FNHDT, CDR2 SITEND (reference sequence). The sequenced CDR3 bases are TGTGCCAGCAGTATTGGGGGGGCGAGA. Translating gives CASSIGGAR. The entire CDR3 is CASSIGGAREVFF.

As concerns this clone: The TCRdb protein and the DNA translation do not line up at residue 10; the protein shown here was made by translating the DNA. Genes and germline come from the mouse. The read ends 3 residues before the CDR3 terminus; that terminus is restored from the germline J gene. This chain connects TRBV13-3 to TRBJ1-6; TRBD1 matches at 8 bases. TRBJ1-6 is filed as an ORF, its function uncertain. The CDR3 runs to 13 residues. Germline V gene data show CDR1 as NNHDY and CDR2 as SYVADS. J gave up 11 bases and V 3 bases, and 4 bases lay outside the gene matches. The part of the CDR3 DNA that was read is TGTGCCAGCAGTGGGACAGGGTTGACGCCC. This gives the protein CASSGTGLTP. The whole CDR3 protein reads CASSGTGLTPLYF.

Remarks on this clone: The gene symbols are mouse symbols. The sequenced CDR3 bases are TGTGCCAGCAGTGACAGGGGTGTTGCAGAA. Amino acid sequence: CASSDRGVAE. The CDR3 in full is CASSDRGVAETLYF. This sequence joins TRBV19 and TRBJ2-3, with 8 bases lining up with TRBD1. The missing CDR3 end, 4 residues past where the read stops, is filled in from the germline J gene. There are 14 residues in the CDR3. V gave up 4 bases and J gave up 2 bases; unmatched junction bases: 3. Germline CDR1 is FNHDT and CDR2 is SITEND (reference sequence).